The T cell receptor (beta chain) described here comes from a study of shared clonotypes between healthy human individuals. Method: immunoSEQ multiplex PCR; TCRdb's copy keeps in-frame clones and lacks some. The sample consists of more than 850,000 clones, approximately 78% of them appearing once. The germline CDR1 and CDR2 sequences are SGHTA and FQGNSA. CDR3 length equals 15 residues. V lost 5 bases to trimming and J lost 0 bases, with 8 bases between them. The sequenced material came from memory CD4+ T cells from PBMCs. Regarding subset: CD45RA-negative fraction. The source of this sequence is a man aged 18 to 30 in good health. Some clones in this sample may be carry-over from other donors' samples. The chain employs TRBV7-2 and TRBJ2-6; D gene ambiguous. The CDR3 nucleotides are TGTGCCAGCAGCGCCATGAGCTCTGGGGCCAACGTCCTGACTTTC. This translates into CASSAMSSGANVLTF. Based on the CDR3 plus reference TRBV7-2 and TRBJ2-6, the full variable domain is GAGVSQSPSNKVTEKGKDVELRCDPISGHTALYWYRQSLGQGLEFLIYFQGNSAPDKSGLPSDRFSAERTGGSVSTLTIQRTQQEDSAVYLCASSAMSSGANVLTFGAGSRLTVL.